This T cell receptor beta chain stems from a study of blood T cell repertoires in COVID-19. About the research overall: Samples taken during acute and convalescent COVID-19 were collected in the United States, Italy and Spain. T cells, B-cell-depleted T cells, or PBMCs supplied cDNA or gDNA.

Original methodology: Amplifying reference gene primers gave estimates of nucleated cell counts. The data were produced by immunoSEQ multiplex PCR, yet TCRdb's version contains in-frame clones alone and is incomplete. V, J and clone size reflect that table, while D and trimming were determined from the DNA. The data show about 110,000 clones, with 70% to 90% seen just once and 4% to 6% held by the top ten. The CDR3 covers 12 residues. Germline CDR1 is MDHEN and CDR2 is SYDVKM. Trimming took 7 bases from V and 6 from J, leaving 10 bases between them. The sample comprised peripheral blood. This receptor was obtained from a man aged 40-55 years with active or convalescent COVID-19. The chain joins TRBV28 to TRBJ1-5, with D tentatively TRBD1 (6 bases). CDR3 sequence reads: CASKTGRQPQHF. For the CDR3, the DNA is TGTGCCAGCAAAACAGGGCGTCAGCCCCAGCATTTT. Combining the CDR3 with reference TRBV28 and TRBJ1-5 gives the whole variable domain DVKVTQSSRYLVKRTGEKVFLECVQDMDHENMFWYRQDPGLGLRLIYFSYDVKMKEKGDIPEGYSVSREKKERFSLILESASTNQTSMYLCASKTGRQPQHFGDGTRLSIL.